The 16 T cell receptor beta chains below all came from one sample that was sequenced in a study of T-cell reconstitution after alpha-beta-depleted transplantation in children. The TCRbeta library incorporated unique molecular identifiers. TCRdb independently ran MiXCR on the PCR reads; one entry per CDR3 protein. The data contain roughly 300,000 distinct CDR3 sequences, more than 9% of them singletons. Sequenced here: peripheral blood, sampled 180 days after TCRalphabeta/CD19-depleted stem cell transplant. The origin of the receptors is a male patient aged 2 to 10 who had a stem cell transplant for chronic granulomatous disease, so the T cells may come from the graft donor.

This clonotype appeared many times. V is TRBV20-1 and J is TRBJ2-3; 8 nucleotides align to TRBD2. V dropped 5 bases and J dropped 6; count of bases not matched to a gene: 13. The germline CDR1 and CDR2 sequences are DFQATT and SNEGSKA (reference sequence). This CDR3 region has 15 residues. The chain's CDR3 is CSAARVSGTLDTQYF. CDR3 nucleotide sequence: TGCAGTGCTGCCCGGGTTAGCGGGACCTTGGATACGCAGTATTTT.

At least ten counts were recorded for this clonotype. The CDR3 sequence is CASRRQGDYNEQFF. CDR3 coding DNA: TGTGCCAGCAGGAGACAGGGTGACTACAATGAGCAGTTCTTC. The chain recombines TRBV25-1 with TRBJ2-1; 7 nucleotides match TRBD1. V shed 6 bases, J shed 3 bases, and the junction held 5 bases outside the gene matches. Germline CDR1 MGHDK, CDR2 SYGVNS. This CDR3 has 14 amino acids.

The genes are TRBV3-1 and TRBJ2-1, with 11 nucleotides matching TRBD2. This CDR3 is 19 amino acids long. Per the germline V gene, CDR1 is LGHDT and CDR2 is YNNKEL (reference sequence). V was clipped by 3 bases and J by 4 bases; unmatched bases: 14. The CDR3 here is CASSQRGTSGLFDYNEQFF. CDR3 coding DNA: TGTGCCAGCAGCCAGAGGGGGACTAGCGGCCTTTTCGATTACAATGAGCAGTTCTTC.

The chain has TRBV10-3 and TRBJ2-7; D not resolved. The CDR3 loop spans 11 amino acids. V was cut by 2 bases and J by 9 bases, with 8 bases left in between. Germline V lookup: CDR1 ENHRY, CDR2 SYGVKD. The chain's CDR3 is CAISEEAVQYF. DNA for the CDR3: TGTGCCATCAGTGAGGAGGCAGTGCAGTACTTC.

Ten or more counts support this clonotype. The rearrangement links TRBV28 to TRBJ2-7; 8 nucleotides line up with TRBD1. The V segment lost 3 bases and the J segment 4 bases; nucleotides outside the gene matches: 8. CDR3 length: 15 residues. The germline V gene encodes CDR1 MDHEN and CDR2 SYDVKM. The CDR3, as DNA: TGTGCCAGCAGTTTTCCCGCAGGGGGCTTATACGAGCAGTACTTC. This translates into CASSFPAGGLYEQYF.

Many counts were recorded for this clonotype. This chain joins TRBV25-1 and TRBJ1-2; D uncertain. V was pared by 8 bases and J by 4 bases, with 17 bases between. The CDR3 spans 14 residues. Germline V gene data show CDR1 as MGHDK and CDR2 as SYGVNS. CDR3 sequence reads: CASRSDLSIYGYTF. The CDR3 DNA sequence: TGTGCCAGCCGCAGTGATCTGTCCATCTATGGCTACACCTTC.

The CDR3 spells CASALADTQYF. As DNA, the CDR3 is TGTGCCAGCGCCCTCGCCGATACGCAGTATTTT. The chain is built from TRBV9 and TRBJ2-3; no clear D. The CDR3 consists of 11 residues. V dropped 7 bases and J dropped 6 bases, with 9 bases sitting between them. The V gene's germline CDR1 is SGDLS and CDR2 YYNGEE.

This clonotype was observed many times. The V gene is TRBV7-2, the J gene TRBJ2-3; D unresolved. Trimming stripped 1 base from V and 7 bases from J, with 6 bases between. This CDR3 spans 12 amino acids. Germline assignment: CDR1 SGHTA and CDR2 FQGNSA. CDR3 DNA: TGTGCCAGCAGCTTAGGACGGAATACGCAGTATTTT. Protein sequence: CASSLGRNTQYF. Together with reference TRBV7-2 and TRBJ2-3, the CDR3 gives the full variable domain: GAGVSQSPSNKVTEKGKDVELRCDPISGHTALYWYRQSLGQGLEFLIYFQGNSAPDKSGLPSDRFSAERTGGSVSTLTIQRTQQEDSAVYLCASSLGRNTQYFGPGTRLTVL.

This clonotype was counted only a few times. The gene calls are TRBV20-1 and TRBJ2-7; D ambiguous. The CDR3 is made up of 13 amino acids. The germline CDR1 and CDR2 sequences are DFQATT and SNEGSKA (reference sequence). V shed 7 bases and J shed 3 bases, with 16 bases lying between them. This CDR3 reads CSGHPPGFYEQYF. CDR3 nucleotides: TGCAGTGGTCATCCCCCTGGATTCTACGAGCAGTACTTC.

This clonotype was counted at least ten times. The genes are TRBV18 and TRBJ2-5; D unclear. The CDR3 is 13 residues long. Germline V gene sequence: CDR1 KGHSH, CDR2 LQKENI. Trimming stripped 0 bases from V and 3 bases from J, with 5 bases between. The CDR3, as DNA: TGTGCCAGCTCACCACCGGGGAAAGAGACCCAGTACTTC. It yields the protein CASSPPGKETQYF. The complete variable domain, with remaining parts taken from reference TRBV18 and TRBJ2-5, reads NAGVMQNPRHLVRRRGQEARLRCSPMKGHSHVYWYRQLPEEGLKFMVYLQKENIIDESGMPKERFSAEFPKEGPSILRIQQVVRGDSAAYFCASSPPGKETQYFGPGTRLLVL.

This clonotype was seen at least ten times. This chain's CDR3 is CSARPPSTDTQYF. DNA for the CDR3: TGCAGTGCTAGGCCCCCTAGCACAGATACGCAGTATTTT. The chain links TRBV20-1 to TRBJ2-3; D gene unclear. The germline CDR1 and CDR2 sequences are DFQATT and SNEGSKA (reference sequence). This CDR3 comprises 13 residues. Deletions cut 3 bases from V and 0 bases from J, with 7 bases between.

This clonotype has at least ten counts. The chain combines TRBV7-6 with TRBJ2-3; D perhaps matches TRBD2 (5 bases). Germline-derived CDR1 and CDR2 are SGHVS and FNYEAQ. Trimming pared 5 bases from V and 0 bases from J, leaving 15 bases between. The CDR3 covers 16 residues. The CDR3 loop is CASSLGTGRSTDTQYF. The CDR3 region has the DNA TGTGCCAGCAGCCTCGGTACGGGAAGGAGCACAGATACGCAGTATTTT.

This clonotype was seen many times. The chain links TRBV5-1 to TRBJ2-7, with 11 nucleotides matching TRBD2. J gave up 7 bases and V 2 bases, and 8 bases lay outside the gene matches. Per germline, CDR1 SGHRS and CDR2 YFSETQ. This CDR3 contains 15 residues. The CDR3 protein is CASSLIAGGPEEQYF. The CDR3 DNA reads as TGCGCCAGCAGCTTAATAGCGGGAGGGCCGGAAGAGCAGTACTTC.

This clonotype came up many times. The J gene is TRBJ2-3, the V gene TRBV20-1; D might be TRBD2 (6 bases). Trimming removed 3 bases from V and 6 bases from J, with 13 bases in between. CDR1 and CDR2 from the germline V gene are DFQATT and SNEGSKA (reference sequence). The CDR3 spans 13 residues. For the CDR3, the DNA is TGCAGTGCTAGGGCGGGGCCTGTGGATACGCAGTATTTT. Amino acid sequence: CSARAGPVDTQYF.

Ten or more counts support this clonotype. CDR3 residues: CSVGGVSYNEQFF. The CDR3 region has the DNA TGCAGCGTTGGAGGGGTGTCCTACAATGAGCAGTTCTTC. The chain couples TRBV29-1 to TRBJ2-1; the D gene could be TRBD1 or TRBD2 (5 bases each). This CDR3 is 13 amino acids long. CDR1 is SQVTM and CDR2 is ANQGSEA in the germline V gene. Trimming shortened V by 4 bases and J by 1 base, and 8 bases separated the two germline ends.

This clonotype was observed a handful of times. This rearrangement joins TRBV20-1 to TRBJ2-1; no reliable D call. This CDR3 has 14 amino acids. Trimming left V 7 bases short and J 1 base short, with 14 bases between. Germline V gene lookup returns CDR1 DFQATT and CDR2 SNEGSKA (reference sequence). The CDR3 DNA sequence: TGCAGTGAAAAGAAGGCTTTTTCCTACAATGAGCAGTTCTTC. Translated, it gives CSEKKAFSYNEQFF.